These T cell receptor beta chains were read from a single sample in a study of post-analysis software for immune sequencing data. One entry per CDR3 protein results from TCRdb running MiXCR on the PCR reads. This table holds roughly 540,000 distinct CDR3 sequences, around 36% found once. Sequenced sample: blood. These receptor sequences come from a girl aged 2 to 17 with multiple sclerosis. The CDR3 runs from the conserved cysteine through the conserved F or W. Each record gives: D gene, V gene, clone size, J gene, CDR3 DNA, CDR3 protein. A D gene is named only where the DNA matches it firmly. The size entry is marked missing in some rows and otherwise reads once, few, many or a size class.

>-|TRBV20-1|-|TRBJ2-1
TGCAGTGCTATACCAATCCGGACCGCGCCCGAGCAGTTCTTC
CSAIPIRTAPEQFF
>TRBD1|TRBV6-2/TRBV6-3|few|TRBJ2-1
TGTGCCAGCAGAGCAACATCGACAGGGTTCTCCTACAATGAGCAGTTCTTC
CASRATSTGFSYNEQFF
>-|TRBV7-9|-|TRBJ1-1
TGTGCCAGCAGCTCCTTTGACTTCGGAGACACTGAAGCTTTCTTT
CASSSFDFGDTEAFF
>-|TRBV5-5|-|TRBJ1-2
TGTGCCAGCAGCTTGGCCACAGCTACCTTCTATGGCTACACCTTC
CASSLATATFYGYTF
>TRBD2|TRBV14|-|TRBJ2-3
TGTGCCAGCAGCCAAGTCTCAGCGGGGGGATTCCCAGATACGCAGTATTTT
CASSQVSAGGFPDTQYF
>TRBD2|TRBV5-1|-|TRBJ2-3
TGCGCCAGCAGCTTGTTGGCTAGCGGGGGGATGACAGATACGCAGTATTTT
CASSLLASGGMTDTQYF
>-|TRBV6-5|-|TRBJ2-7
TGTGCCAGCAGTTCCACGGACCTTGAGCAGTACTTC
CASSSTDLEQYF
>-|TRBV11-2|few|TRBJ2-1
TGTGCCAGCAGAGGGTTTAGTTTCGCCTACAATGAGCAGTTCTTC
CASRGFSFAYNEQFF
>TRBD1|TRBV20-1|few|TRBJ2-3
TGCAGTGCCCGACGGGACAGGGGGCCAGATACGCAGTATTTT
CSARRDRGPDTQYF
>TRBD1|TRBV6-5|-|TRBJ1-1
TGTGCCAGCAGCTCCGTAGGGACAGGGGGCACTGAAGCTTTCTTT
CASSSVGTGGTEAFF
>-|TRBV5-6|-|TRBJ2-3
TGTGCCAGCAGCTTCGGTGAAGATACGCAGTATTTT
CASSFGEDTQYF
>TRBD2|TRBV24-1|few|TRBJ2-1
TGTGCCACCAGTGTGAGCGGGGGGGCCTACAATGAGCAGTTCTTC
CATSVSGGAYNEQFF
>-|TRBV7-2|-|TRBJ2-5
TGTGCCAGCAGCTTAGCTCCAGCGGAAGAGACCCAGTACTTC
CASSLAPAEETQYF
>TRBD1|TRBV10-3|-|TRBJ2-1
TGTGCCATCAGTGGGACAGGGGCCTCCTACAATGAGCAGTTCTTC
CAISGTGASYNEQFF
>-|TRBV12-3/TRBV12-4|-|TRBJ2-3
TGTGCCAGCAGTTTTTCTAGTAGGGGGGATACGCAGTATTTT
CASSFSSRGDTQYF
>-|TRBV7-9|-|TRBJ1-2
TGTGCCTGCAGCTTAGAGGAACAGGGTTTCCATGGCTACACCTTC
CACSLEEQGFHGYTF
>-|TRBV7-2|-|TRBJ2-7
TGTGCCAGCAGCTTGCAACGCACCTACGAGCAGTACTTC
CASSLQRTYEQYF